These 22 T cell receptor beta chains came from one sample sequenced in a study of T cell repertoires in cytomegalovirus infection. TCRdb re-called the reads with MiXCR, one entry per CDR3 protein. The table shows 510,000 or so distinct CDR3 sequences, with around a quarter occurring only once. The sample was PBMCs. The receptors here all came from a human donor in good health (CMV status not recorded). Some clones in this sample may be carry-over from other donors' samples.

This clonotype came up many times. The rearrangement links TRBV7-3 to TRBJ1-1; D not resolved. CDR3 size: 12 residues. Germline CDR1 SGHTA, CDR2 FQGTGA. With 5 bases removed from V and 4 bases from J, the gap between germline ends came to 8 bases. CDR3: CASSDDGTEAFF. The DNA for the CDR3 is TGTGCCAGCAGCGATGACGGCACTGAAGCTTTCTTT.

The chain couples TRBV28 to TRBJ1-1; D is undetermined. Per the germline V gene, CDR1 is MDHEN and CDR2 is SYDVKM. There are 16 residues in the CDR3. V was clipped by 2 bases and J by 4 bases, with 17 bases between them. The CDR3 DNA is TGTGCCAGCAGTTTAGGAAGTCCAGCTGGGAGCACTGAAGCTTTCTTT. Translated, it gives CASSLGSPAGSTEAFF.

The table lists this clonotype with a few counts. This chain connects TRBV6-6 to TRBJ2-1, with 8 bases aligning to TRBD1. J lost 8 bases, V lost 5 bases, and 11 bases had no gene match. The CDR3 has 15 amino acids. The germline V gene has CDR1 MNHNY and CDR2 SVGAGI (reference sequence). CDR3 DNA sequence: TGTGCCAGCAGTAAGGACAGGGTGCTCCCCCATGAGCAGTTCTTC. This translates into CASSKDRVLPHEQFF.

V and J are TRBV6-2 or TRBV6-3 and TRBJ1-1; 9 bases agree with TRBD1. The CDR3 extends over 17 amino acids. Germline CDR1 and CDR2: MNHEY and SVGEGT. V lost 0 bases and J lost 0; bases outside the gene matches: 5. CDR3 loop: CASSYSPGTGMNTEAFF. DNA for the CDR3: TGTGCCAGCAGTTACTCCCCCGGGACAGGGATGAACACTGAAGCTTTCTTT.

CDR3 bases: TGTGCCAGCAGTTTTTTTGGCAGGGGGCGCGGTGCAACTAATGAAAAACTGTTTTTT. It specifies CASSFFGRGRGATNEKLFF. The chain links TRBV12-3 or TRBV12-4 to TRBJ1-4, with 8 nucleotides matching TRBD1. This CDR3 region has 19 residues. Trimming removed 3 bases from V and 0 bases from J; junction bases left unmatched: 12.

The chain joins TRBV28 to TRBJ2-3; tentative D call: TRBD2 (6 bases). The CDR3 totals 16 residues. Trimming took off 4 bases at V and 4 bases at J, with 18 bases between the two ends. CDR1 MDHEN and CDR2 SYDVKM come from the germline V gene. CDR3 nucleotides: TGTGCCAGCAGTTGCCGACTAGACGTCCGTCCAGATACGCAGTATTTT. Translated: CASSCRLDVRPDTQYF.

In this sample, this clonotype turned up a few times. The V call is TRBV28, the J call TRBJ1-5, with D possibly matching TRBD1 (5 bases). The V gene's germline CDR1 is MDHEN and CDR2 SYDVKM. There are 17 residues in the CDR3. V lost 1 base and J 9 bases, leaving 22 bases between the germline ends. This chain's CDR3 is CASSLFRGNNQFRPQHF. The CDR3 coding sequence is TGTGCCAGCAGTTTATTCCGGGGGAATAATCAGTTTCGGCCCCAGCATTTT.

The CDR3: CASSSGTGGVEQFF. In DNA form, the CDR3 reads TGTGCCAGCAGCTCCGGGACAGGGGGCGTTGAGCAGTTCTTC. The rearrangement links TRBV7-9 to TRBJ2-1, with 12 bases matching TRBD1. The CDR3 contains 14 residues. J gave up 9 bases and V 4 bases, and 4 bases lay outside the gene matches. Germline CDR1 SEHNR, CDR2 FQNEAQ (reference sequence).

The genes are TRBV12-3 or TRBV12-4 and TRBJ1-1, with unresolved D. The CDR3 totals 15 residues. The V gene lost 6 bases and the J gene lost 1 base, with 15 bases spanning the gap. The chain's CDR3 is CASSQRRTGNTEAFF. CDR3 DNA sequence: TGTGCCAGCAGCCAACGGAGAACCGGGAACACTGAAGCTTTCTTT.

This chain joins TRBV6-5 and TRBJ2-1; 13 bases align to TRBD2. Germline assignment: CDR1 MNHEY and CDR2 SVGAGI. V was clipped by 4 bases and J by 9 bases; unmatched bases: 12. The CDR3 has 17 amino acids. The CDR3 is CASSSILAGGPRGEQFF. CDR3 bases: TGTGCCAGCAGTTCCATACTAGCGGGAGGGCCAAGAGGTGAGCAGTTCTTC.

This clonotype was seen many times. The V call is TRBV15, the J call TRBJ1-2; D is unresolved. The CDR3 extends over 11 amino acids. Trimming shortened V by 0 bases and J by 13 bases, and 9 bases separated the two germline ends. Germline V gene lookup returns CDR1 LNHNV and CDR2 YYDKDF (reference sequence). The CDR3 nucleotides are TGTGCCACCAGCAGAGATCGAGAGCCCACCTTC. Translation: CATSRDREPTF. Complete variable domain (other parts from reference TRBV15 and TRBJ1-2): DAMVIQNPRYQVTQFGKPVTLSCSQTLNHNVMYWYQQKSSQAPKLLFHYYDKDFNNEADTPDNFQSRRPNTSFCFLDIRSPGLGDTAMYLCATSRDREPTFGSGTRLTVV.

This clonotype came up a few times. The chain couples TRBV11-2 to TRBJ2-1; D perhaps matches TRBD1 (5 bases). The germline V and J ends were trimmed by 1 base and 2 bases, with 9 bases remaining between them. Per the germline V gene, CDR1 is SGHAT and CDR2 is FQNNGV. There are 15 residues in the CDR3. The CDR3 protein is CASSLGQSPYNEQFF. The CDR3 DNA follows: TGTGCCAGCAGCTTAGGACAGAGCCCCTACAATGAGCAGTTCTTC.

The chain has TRBV11-2 and TRBJ1-2; no clear D gene. Trimming pared 0 bases from V and 0 bases from J, leaving 8 bases between. Germline CDR1 SGHAT, CDR2 FQNNGV. This CDR3 has 15 amino acids. CDR3 amino acids: CASSLDPQTNYGYTF. DNA of the CDR3: TGTGCCAGCAGCTTAGATCCCCAGACTAACTATGGCTACACCTTC.

This clonotype came up a few times. The rearrangement joins TRBV27 to TRBJ2-1; 14 nucleotides match TRBD2. This CDR3 contains 17 residues. Germline lookup yields CDR1 MNHEY and CDR2 SMNVEV (reference sequence). Germline trimming cut 6 bases from V and 7 bases from J; bases unmatched to any gene: 11. Written as DNA, the CDR3 is TGTGCCAGCAGCCCCGGACTAGCGGGAGGTCTAAGTAATGAGCAGTTCTTC. It translates to CASSPGLAGGLSNEQFF.

This clonotype was found once. The chain has TRBV6-5 and TRBJ2-1, with 7 bases aligning to TRBD1. The CDR3 has 15 residues. The germline CDR1 and CDR2 sequences are MNHEY and SVGAGI. V gave up 6 bases and J gave up 0 bases; unmatched junction bases: 5. The CDR3 sequence is CASRPWDSSYNEQFF. The CDR3 nucleotides read TGTGCCAGCAGGCCTTGGGACAGCTCCTACAATGAGCAGTTCTTC.

The chain carries TRBV6-2 or TRBV6-3 and TRBJ2-7; D remains unclear. Germline assignment: CDR1 MNHEY and CDR2 SVGEGT. V was shortened by 6 bases and J by 1 base, with 19 bases between the two germline ends. CDR3 length equals 16 residues. The CDR3 nucleotides read TGTGCCAGCAGCCATCCCGTGGCGGACGCATCCTACGAGCAGTACGTC. Its translation: CASSHPVADASYEQYV.

The chain combines TRBV2 with TRBJ2-1, with 8 bases lining up with TRBD2. In germline, CDR1 is SNHLY, CDR2 FYNNEI. The CDR3 length is 14 residues. The V segment lost 9 bases and the J segment 6 bases; nucleotides outside the gene matches: 10. The CDR3 DNA sequence: TGTGCCAGTTCGCGGGCGGGAGGTAGCAATGAGCAGTTCTTC. Translating it yields CASSRAGGSNEQFF.

This clonotype was seen a few times. The chain couples TRBV7-9 to TRBJ2-3; D gene uncertain. The CDR3 extends over 18 amino acids. V shed 5 bases and J shed 1 base, with 22 bases lying between them. CDR1 is SEHNR, CDR2 FQNEAQ, per germline (reference sequence). The CDR3, as DNA: TGTGCCAGCAGCCATCTCCGTAGGTACAGTACTCGCACAGATACGCAGTATTTT. It encodes CASSHLRRYSTRTDTQYF.

This clonotype was observed a handful of times. The V gene is TRBV3-1, the J gene TRBJ1-5, with a possible D match to TRBD1 (5 bases). V was shortened by 6 bases and J by 2 bases, with 11 bases between the two germline ends. The CDR3 covers 14 residues. CDR1 and CDR2 from the germline V gene are LGHDT and YNNKEL (reference sequence). CDR3 sequence: CASSGGRGNQPQHF. The CDR3 DNA follows: TGTGCCAGCAGTGGGGGTCGGGGCAATCAGCCCCAGCATTTT.

This chain links TRBV29-1 with TRBJ1-1; TRBD1 matches 7 bases. J gave up 4 bases and V 5 bases, and 7 bases lay outside the gene matches. The CDR3 loop spans 13 amino acids. Germline CDR1 is SQVTM and CDR2 is ANQGSEA. The CDR3, as DNA: TGCAGCGTTAACCCAAACAGGGGCACTGAAGCTTTCTTT. As protein: CSVNPNRGTEAFF.

This chain connects TRBV5-5 to TRBJ2-7, with 9 nucleotides matching TRBD1. The CDR3 is 15 amino acids. Per the germline V gene, CDR1 is SGHKS and CDR2 is YYEKEE (reference sequence). V was clipped by 2 bases and J by 0 bases; unmatched bases: 3. The CDR3 bases are TGTGCCAGCAGCTTAACAGGGGGCTACTCCTACGAGCAGTACGTC. Amino acid sequence: CASSLTGGYSYEQYV.

This clonotype was observed a handful of times. The rearrangement links TRBV7-9 to TRBJ2-3; possibly TRBD1 or TRBD2 for D (6 bases each). V dropped 10 bases and J dropped 6 bases, with 17 bases sitting between them. CDR1 and CDR2 (germline): SEHNR, FQNEAQ (reference sequence). This CDR3 has 13 residues. CDR3 nucleotide sequence: TGTGCCATCGACGGTAGGGGGGCCGATACGCAGTATTTT. Amino acid sequence: CAIDGRGADTQYF.